Shown below are 24 T cell receptor beta chains from a single sample sequenced in a study of PD-L1 blockade in urothelial cancer. The sample's time point: peripheral blood 6 weeks after treatment start. The table came from immunoSEQ multiplex PCR; TCRdb's copy has only in-frame clones and leaves some out. The repertoire holds about 40,000 clones, with approximately 81% as singletons. Source: PBMCs, taken around atezolizumab (anti-PD-L1) treatment. The receptors were sampled from an older man with urothelial cancer.

The chain joins TRBV29-1 to TRBJ2-1; 10 bases match TRBD1. J was trimmed by 6 bases and V by 2 bases; bases with no gene match: 4. The CDR3 sequence is 14 residues long. CDR1 is SQVTM and CDR2 is ANQGSEA in the germline V gene. This CDR3 reads CSVERTGGSNEQFF. CDR3 in DNA: TGCAGCGTTGAACGGACAGGGGGAAGCAATGAGCAGTTCTTC.

V gene TRBV30 combines with J gene TRBJ2-5, with TRBD1 matching 8 bases. Germline-derived CDR1 and CDR2 are GTSNPN and SVGIG (reference sequence). Trimming at V came to 2 bases and at J to 5 bases, leaving 4 bases not matched to a gene. The CDR3 totals 13 residues. In nucleotides, the CDR3 is TGTGCCTGGAGTTCGACAGGGGCGGAGACCCAGTACTTC. It encodes CAWSSTGAETQYF.

The chain employs TRBV4-1 and TRBJ1-2; D is undetermined. V was cut by 1 base and J by 5 bases, with 8 bases left in between. Per germline, CDR1 MGHRA and CDR2 YSYEKL. The CDR3 consists of 13 residues. CDR3 nucleotide sequence: TGCGCCAGCAGCCAAGCCCTAAATTATGGCTACACCTTC. It encodes CASSQALNYGYTF.

V is TRBV10-1 and J is TRBJ1-5; TRBD1 is a possible D gene (6 bases). Per germline, CDR1 WNHNN and CDR2 SYGVQD (reference sequence). CDR3 length equals 15 residues. Deletions cut 8 bases from V and 0 bases from J, with 14 bases between. In nucleotides, the CDR3 is TGCGCCAGCCCTGGGACATCGCATAGCAATCAGCCCCAGCATTTT. Protein sequence: CASPGTSHSNQPQHF.

V usage is TRBV10-3 and J usage is TRBJ2-1, with 7 bases aligning to TRBD1. This CDR3 contains 13 residues. V lost 2 bases to trimming and J lost 7 bases; unmatched junction nucleotides: 2. In germline, CDR1 is ENHRY, CDR2 SYGVKD. The CDR3, as DNA: TGTGCCATCAGTGAGGACAGGGTGAATGAGCAGTTCTTC. Protein product: CAISEDRVNEQFF.

The chain links TRBV2 to TRBJ2-2; TRBD1 agrees at 9 bases. Germline V gene lookup returns CDR1 SNHLY and CDR2 FYNNEI. With 5 bases clipped from V and 6 bases from J, the junction kept 10 bases outside the gene matches. This CDR3 is 16 amino acids long. CDR3 DNA sequence: TGTGCCAGCAGTCGACCGGGACAGGGATCCCCCGGGGAGCTGTTTTTT. Its translation is CASSRPGQGSPGELFF. Filled out from reference TRBV2 and TRBJ2-2, the complete variable domain reads EPEVTQTPSHQVTQMGQEVILRCVPISNHLYFYWYRQILGQKVEFLVSFYNNEISEKSEIFDDQFSVERPDGSNFTLKIRSTKLEDSAMYFCASSRPGQGSPGELFFGEGSRLTVL.

The chain joins TRBV4-1 to TRBJ2-3; D gene ambiguous. Germline CDR1 MGHRA, CDR2 YSYEKL. V was shortened by 3 bases and J by 0 bases, with 10 bases between the two germline ends. CDR3 length equals 15 residues. The CDR3 bases are TGCGCCAGCAGCCACCGAACTTGGAGCACAGATACGCAGTATTTT. It specifies CASSHRTWSTDTQYF.

V usage is TRBV7-2 and J usage is TRBJ1-1; TRBD1 agrees at 8 bases. The V gene's germline CDR1 is SGHTA and CDR2 FQGNSA. J lost 5 bases, V lost 4 bases, and 9 bases had no gene match. The CDR3 has 15 amino acids. Written as DNA, the CDR3 is TGTGCCAGCAGCTACGGACAGGGTCTTACTACTGAAGCTTTCTTT. As protein: CASSYGQGLTTEAFF. The complete variable domain, with remaining parts taken from reference TRBV7-2 and TRBJ1-1, reads GAGVSQSPSNKVTEKGKDVELRCDPISGHTALYWYRQSLGQGLEFLIYFQGNSAPDKSGLPSDRFSAERTGGSVSTLTIQRTQQEDSAVYLCASSYGQGLTTEAFFGQGTRLTVV.

This chain links TRBV5-4 with TRBJ2-3; 8 bases agree with TRBD2. V gave up 1 base and J gave up 0 bases; unmatched junction bases: 1. CDR3 length: 15 amino acids. The germline V gene encodes CDR1 SGHNT and CDR2 YYREEE (reference sequence). CDR3 DNA sequence: TGTGCCAGCAGCTTGACTAGCGGAAGCACAGATACGCAGTATTTT. This encodes CASSLTSGSTDTQYF. The full variable domain, with the rest looked up from reference TRBV5-4 and TRBJ2-3, is ETGVTQSPTHLIKTRGQQVTLRCSSQSGHNTVSWYQQALGQGPQFIFQYYREEENGRGNFPPRFSGLQFPNYSSELNVNALELDDSALYLCASSLTSGSTDTQYFGPGTRLTVL.

This sequence joins TRBV5-6 and TRBJ2-7; D is unresolved. Trimming pared 1 base from V and 2 bases from J, leaving 7 bases between. Germline CDR1 reads SGHDT; CDR2 reads YYEEEE. This CDR3 is 13 amino acids long. The CDR3 is CASSLMGPYEQYF. In DNA form, the CDR3 reads TGTGCCAGCAGCTTGATGGGCCCCTACGAGCAGTACTTC. Drawing the rest from reference TRBV5-6 and TRBJ2-7, the complete variable domain is DAGVTQSPTHLIKTRGQQVTLRCSPKSGHDTVSWYQQALGQGPQFIFQYYEEEERQRGNFPDRFSGHQFPNYSSELNVNALLLGDSALYLCASSLMGPYEQYFGPGTRLTVT.

The V call is TRBV5-1, the J call TRBJ1-5; no firm D call. Germline CDR1 reads SGHRS; CDR2 reads YFSETQ. This CDR3 is 15 amino acids long. Trimming shortened V by 0 bases and J by 4 bases, and 11 bases separated the two germline ends. In nucleotides, the CDR3 is TGCGCCAGCAGCTTGGGGTTCGGGGATAATCAGCCCCAGCATTTT. The encoded protein is CASSLGFGDNQPQHF.

The chain recombines TRBV28 with TRBJ2-5, with a weak D call TRBD1 (5 bases). Trimming removed 4 bases at V and 0 bases at J, with 9 bases between. This CDR3 spans 14 amino acids. The germline CDR1 and CDR2 sequences are MDHEN and SYDVKM. Here the CDR3 DNA reads TGTGCCAGCAGTTCCGCAGGGTACCAAGAGACCCAGTACTTC. This translates into CASSSAGYQETQYF.

This clone was recorded a few times. The rearrangement links TRBV7-3 to TRBJ1-4; perhaps TRBD1 as D (5 bases). With 5 bases removed from V and 8 bases from J, the gap between germline ends came to 18 bases. The CDR3 has 15 amino acids. Looked up from germline, CDR1 is SGHTA and CDR2 is FQGTGA. The DNA for the CDR3 is TGTGCCAGCAGCCCCCGGGGGGGAGTGGGAGAAAAACTGTTTTTT. This translates into CASSPRGGVGEKLFF. The whole variable domain, remainder taken from reference TRBV7-3 and TRBJ1-4, is GAGVSQTPSNKVTEKGKYVELRCDPISGHTALYWYRQSLGQGPEFLIYFQGTGAADDSGLPNDRFFAVRPEGSVSTLKIQRTERGDSAVYLCASSPRGGVGEKLFFGSGTQLSVL.

The rearrangement links TRBV10-3 to TRBJ1-1; a weak D match, TRBD1 (6 bases). Germline loops: CDR1 ENHRY, CDR2 SYGVKD. This CDR3 has 12 amino acids. V was pared by 8 bases and J by 2 bases, with 9 bases between. CDR3 in DNA: TGTGCCATCGGACAGATTAACACTGAAGCTTTCTTT. Translating gives CAIGQINTEAFF.

This chain uses TRBV9 with TRBJ2-3; no clear D. Germline V gene lookup returns CDR1 SGDLS and CDR2 YYNGEE. This CDR3 is 12 amino acids long. V was shortened by 3 bases and J by 6 bases, with 8 bases between the two germline ends. This chain's CDR3 is CASSATADTQYF. The DNA for the CDR3 is TGTGCCAGCAGCGCCACTGCGGATACGCAGTATTTT.

This clone was seen only a few times. The V call is TRBV11-2, the J call TRBJ1-3; the match to TRBD1 covers 7 bases. J lost 1 base, V lost 0 bases, and 6 bases had no gene match. The V gene's germline CDR1 is SGHAT and CDR2 FQNNGV. This CDR3 region has 17 residues. The CDR3 loop is CASSLEALTGSGNTIYF. The CDR3 DNA reads TGTGCCAGCAGCTTAGAGGCATTGACAGGGTCTGGAAACACCATATATTTT.

The chain couples TRBV28 to TRBJ1-2; 7 positions agree with TRBD1. The CDR3 contains 13 residues. J gave up 8 bases and V 5 bases, and 8 bases lay outside the gene matches. Germline CDR1 is MDHEN and CDR2 is SYDVKM. CDR3 in DNA: TGTGCCAGCAGTCGACAGGGCCGGAGGGGCTACACCTTC. Its protein product is CASSRQGRRGYTF.

The chain joins TRBV5-1 to TRBJ2-2; 9 positions match TRBD2. Unmatched junction bases numbered 9, after V lost 6 bases and J lost 0 bases. The CDR3 has 17 residues. The germline CDR1 and CDR2 sequences are SGHRS and YFSETQ. CDR3 protein: CASTTRAGGPNTGELFF. The CDR3 region has the DNA TGCGCCAGCACCACTCGTGCGGGAGGGCCGAACACCGGGGAGCTGTTTTTT.

This clone was counted a few times. The gene calls are TRBV28 and TRBJ1-5, with D possibly matching TRBD1 (6 bases). The CDR3 runs 16 residues. CDR1 MDHEN and CDR2 SYDVKM come from the germline V gene. V was pared by 5 bases and J by 0 bases, with 14 bases between. The CDR3 coding sequence is TGTGCCAGCAGTCTCTCACAGGGAAATAGCAATCAGCCCCAGCATTTT. It codes for CASSLSQGNSNQPQHF.

The rearrangement uses TRBV11-2 and TRBJ1-2; D might be TRBD1 (5 bases). Germline CDR1 and CDR2: SGHAT and FQNNGV. The CDR3 covers 16 residues. V lost 5 bases and J 0 bases, leaving 16 bases between the germline ends. The CDR3 nucleotides read TGTGCCAGCAGCCCTTTGCGGGGACCGACTAACTATGGCTACACCTTC. Its translation: CASSPLRGPTNYGYTF.

This clone showed up just a few times. The chain is built from TRBV4-1 and TRBJ2-2; no definite D call. The CDR3 contains 13 residues. The V gene lost 0 bases and the J gene lost 8 bases, with 7 bases spanning the gap. Germline loops: CDR1 MGHRA, CDR2 YSYEKL. CDR3 sequence: CASSQEEEGELFF. The CDR3 DNA sequence: TGCGCCAGCAGCCAAGAAGAGGAGGGGGAGCTGTTTTTT.

The V gene is TRBV5-1, the J gene TRBJ2-2; 7 bases are shared with TRBD1. This CDR3 has 16 residues. The junction had 9 bases not matched to a gene; V was cut back by 0 bases and J by 7 bases. Germline-derived CDR1 and CDR2 are SGHRS and YFSETQ. The CDR3 region is CASSLDRPGGFGELFF. The DNA for the CDR3 is TGCGCCAGCAGCTTGGATAGGCCAGGGGGATTCGGGGAGCTGTTTTTT.

The chain joins TRBV7-9 to TRBJ2-1; tentative D call: TRBD2 (6 bases). From germline, CDR1 is SEHNR and CDR2 FQNEAQ (reference sequence). Trimming took off 5 bases at V and 8 bases at J, with 16 bases between the two ends. The CDR3 contains 14 residues. The CDR3 DNA is TGTGCCAGCAGCCACCGGGGAGGATTCGATGAGCAGTTCTTC. Translation: CASSHRGGFDEQFF.

This clone was seen a handful of times. The chain employs TRBV2 and TRBJ2-2; 8 bases fit TRBD1. Germline CDR1 SNHLY, CDR2 FYNNEI. The V and J ends lost 7 bases and 7 bases, in that order; junction bases with no gene match: 5. This CDR3 region has 13 residues. The CDR3 reads CASKQGAGGELFF. The CDR3 nucleotides read TGTGCCAGCAAGCAGGGGGCCGGCGGGGAGCTGTTTTTT.